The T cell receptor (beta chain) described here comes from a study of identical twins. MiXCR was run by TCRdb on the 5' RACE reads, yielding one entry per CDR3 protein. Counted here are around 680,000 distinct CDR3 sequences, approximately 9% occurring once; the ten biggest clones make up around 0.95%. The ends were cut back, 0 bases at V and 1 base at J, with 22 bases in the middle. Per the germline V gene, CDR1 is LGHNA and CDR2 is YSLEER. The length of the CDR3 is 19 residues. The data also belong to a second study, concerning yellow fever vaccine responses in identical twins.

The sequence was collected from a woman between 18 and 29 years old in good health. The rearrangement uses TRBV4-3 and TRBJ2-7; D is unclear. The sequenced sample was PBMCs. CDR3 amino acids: CASSQDAAAAGMRSYEQYF. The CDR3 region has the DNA TGCGCCAGCAGCCAAGATGCGGCGGCAGCCGGCATGAGGTCCTACGAGCAGTACTTC.